Below, 26 T cell receptor beta chains from the same sample are listed, as sequenced in a study of blood T cell repertoires in COVID-19. Generated by immunoSEQ multiplex PCR, the TCRdb table keeps only in-frame clones and is missing some. This sample has some 190,000 clones, with roughly 84% found just once. The sample comprised peripheral blood. These TCRs come from a woman older than 75 with active or convalescent COVID-19.

The genes are TRBV28 and TRBJ2-2, with TRBD2 as a possible D gene (6 bases). V was clipped by 6 bases and J by 5 bases, with 22 bases between them. Germline loops: CDR1 MDHEN, CDR2 SYDVKM. The CDR3 is 17 residues long. The CDR3 nucleotides read TGTGCCAGCAGCCAATTCCAACCGGGACTTAAAACCGGGGAGCTGTTTTTT. It codes for CASSQFQPGLKTGELFF. The whole variable domain, filled in from reference TRBV28 and TRBJ2-2, reads DVKVTQSSRYLVKRTGEKVFLECVQDMDHENMFWYRQDPGLGLRLIYFSYDVKMKEKGDIPEGYSVSREKKERFSLILESASTNQTSMYLCASSQFQPGLKTGELFFGEGSRLTVL.

The chain links TRBV24-1 to TRBJ2-5, with 8 bases identical to TRBD2. The CDR3 is made up of 14 amino acids. Trimming removed 6 bases from V and 5 bases from J; junction bases left unmatched: 7. CDR1 and CDR2 (germline): KGHDR, SFDVKD. This CDR3 is CATSSAGGGETQYF. CDR3 in DNA: TGTGCCACCAGTTCGGCGGGAGGTGGGGAGACCCAGTACTTC.

The DNA of the CDR3 is TGTGCCAGAAGCTTGGTGGGGAGAGGGTCTGGAAACACCATATATTTT. Its translation: CARSLVGRGSGNTIYF. The rearrangement uses TRBV5-3 and TRBJ1-3; D call uncertain. TRBV5-3 carries the ORF label, with uncertain function. With 0 bases removed from V and 1 base from J, the gap between germline ends came to 11 bases. The CDR3 loop spans 16 amino acids.

In its sample, this clone was seen a few times. The chain employs TRBV6-5 and TRBJ1-5, with 10 bases that match TRBD1. The V gene end was trimmed by 4 bases and the J gene end by 5 bases; junction bases not matched to a gene: 5. Germline values: CDR1 MNHEY, CDR2 SVGAGI. The CDR3 spans 15 residues. CDR3 loop: CASSSLTGGHQPQHF. In DNA, the CDR3 is TGTGCCAGCAGTTCCCTGACAGGGGGCCATCAGCCCCAGCATTTT.

The chain has TRBV10-3 and TRBJ1-3, with D maybe TRBD1 (5 bases). The CDR3 totals 15 residues. Trimming removed 6 bases at V and 3 bases at J, with 15 bases between. CDR1 and CDR2 from the germline V gene are ENHRY and SYGVKD. The DNA for the CDR3 is TGTGCCATCAGCCCTGTTTCGCAGGGTGGAAACACCATATATTTT. As protein: CAISPVSQGGNTIYF.

This chain joins TRBV28 and TRBJ1-1, with unresolved D. CDR1 and CDR2 (germline): MDHEN, SYDVKM. V was trimmed by 4 bases and J by 2 bases, leaving 11 bases between them. CDR3 length equals 14 residues. The chain's CDR3 is CASSSRPTNTEAFF. CDR3 in DNA: TGTGCCAGCAGTTCCAGGCCTACCAACACTGAAGCTTTCTTT. Combining the CDR3 with reference TRBV28 and TRBJ1-1 gives the whole variable domain DVKVTQSSRYLVKRTGEKVFLECVQDMDHENMFWYRQDPGLGLRLIYFSYDVKMKEKGDIPEGYSVSREKKERFSLILESASTNQTSMYLCASSSRPTNTEAFFGQGTRLTVV.

CDR3 in DNA: TGTGCCACCCGATGGGGGGGGGATGTGACCCAGTACTTC. Amino acid sequence: CATRWGGDVTQYF. The chain is built from TRBV6-5 and TRBJ2-5, with 7 bases fitting TRBD2. The CDR3 is 13 residues long. Germline values: CDR1 MNHEY, CDR2 SVGAGI. V trimming: 10 bases; J trimming: 7 bases; junction bases outside the gene matches: 12.

The chain has TRBV5-1 and TRBJ2-5, with 7 positions matching TRBD2. The J segment lost 1 base and the V segment lost 1 base, leaving 4 bases of the junction unmatched. Germline V gives CDR1 SGHRS, CDR2 YFSETQ. The CDR3 totals 15 residues. The CDR3 loop is CASSLMASGQETQYF. CDR3 sequence (DNA): TGCGCCAGCAGCTTGATGGCTAGCGGCCAAGAGACCCAGTACTTC.

The chain is built from TRBV6-5 and TRBJ2-7; D remains ambiguous. The CDR3 has 14 residues. The V and J ends lost 6 bases and 3 bases respectively, with 15 bases between them. Germline lookup yields CDR1 MNHEY and CDR2 SVGAGI. The CDR3 region is CASRSPETRYEQYF. The CDR3 DNA is TGTGCCAGCAGAAGCCCCGAGACACGCTACGAGCAGTACTTC.

V is TRBV5-1 and J is TRBJ2-7, with D tentatively TRBD2 (7 bases). Trimming took 0 bases from V and 4 from J, leaving 17 bases between them. The V gene's germline CDR1 is SGHRS and CDR2 YFSETQ. The CDR3 runs to 16 residues. The CDR3 spells CASSLGGGGGLYEQYF. The DNA of the CDR3 is TGCGCCAGCAGCTTGGGAGGCGGAGGGGGACTATACGAGCAGTACTTC. The complete variable domain, with remaining parts taken from reference TRBV5-1 and TRBJ2-7, reads KAGVTQTPRYLIKTRGQQVTLSCSPISGHRSVSWYQQTPGQGLQFLFEYFSETQRNKGNFPGRFSGRQFSNSRSEMNVSTLELGDSALYLCASSLGGGGGLYEQYFGPGTRLTVT.

The J gene is TRBJ2-2, the V gene TRBV4-1; D gene uncertain. The length of the CDR3 is 19 residues. Trimming removed 4 bases from V and 1 base from J, with 22 bases in between. Germline V gene lookup returns CDR1 MGHRA and CDR2 YSYEKL. Here the CDR3 DNA reads TGCGCCAGCAGCCCACATTTTCCTCCGGGTCTCGGGAACACCGGGGAGCTGTTTTTT. This codes for CASSPHFPPGLGNTGELFF.

This chain uses TRBV27 with TRBJ2-1, with 9 positions matching TRBD1. Germline loops: CDR1 MNHEY, CDR2 SMNVEV (reference sequence). CDR3 length: 15 residues. Germline trimming cut 3 bases from V and 6 bases from J; bases unmatched to any gene: 6. This chain's CDR3 is CASSFRDRVSNEQFF. CDR3 DNA: TGTGCCAGCAGTTTCCGGGACAGGGTCAGCAATGAGCAGTTCTTC.

The chain couples TRBV11-2 to TRBJ1-2; 8 nucleotides line up with TRBD1. V was pared by 5 bases and J by 8 bases, with 10 bases of the junction left unmatched. This CDR3 comprises 14 residues. CDR1 and CDR2 from the germline V gene are SGHAT and FQNNGV. The CDR3 region is CASSPGTGATGYTF. CDR3 coding DNA: TGTGCCAGCAGCCCCGGGACAGGCGCGACGGGCTACACCTTC.

The chain combines TRBV7-9 with TRBJ1-2; 7 bases match TRBD1. The CDR3 consists of 15 residues. The V and J ends lost 5 bases and 8 bases, in that order; junction bases with no gene match: 14. CDR1 is SEHNR, CDR2 FQNEAQ, per germline (reference sequence). In nucleotides, the CDR3 is TGTGCCAGCAGCCCCTCCCCAGCCCAGGGGGAGGGCTACACCTTC. This encodes CASSPSPAQGEGYTF.

The rearrangement joins TRBV7-9 to TRBJ2-1, with a tentative D call TRBD2 (6 bases). Germline V lookup: CDR1 SEHNR, CDR2 FQNEAQ (reference sequence). The CDR3 loop spans 16 amino acids. Between the trimmed V and J ends, which lost 5 bases and 8 bases, there was a span of 22 bases. The chain's CDR3 is CASSRHFSGPSDEQFF. CDR3 coding DNA: TGTGCCAGCAGCCGTCACTTTAGCGGTCCTTCGGATGAGCAGTTCTTC. Using reference TRBV7-9 and TRBJ2-1 for the parts outside the CDR3, the full variable domain is DTGVSQNPRHKITKRGQNVTFRCDPISEHNRLYWYRQTLGQGPEFLTYFQNEAQLEKSRLLSDRFSAERPKGSFSTLEIQRTEQGDSAMYLCASSRHFSGPSDEQFFGPGTRLTVL.

The V gene is TRBV19, the J gene TRBJ1-4; D is ambiguous. The CDR3 consists of 11 residues. The V end was cut by 0 bases, the J end by 11 bases, with 4 bases between. From germline, CDR1 is LNHDA and CDR2 SQIVND (reference sequence). The CDR3 coding sequence is TGTGCCAGTAGTATAGATCGTAAACTGTTTTTT. It yields the protein CASSIDRKLFF. Together with reference TRBV19 and TRBJ1-4, the CDR3 gives the full variable domain: DGGITQSPKYLFRKEGQNVTLSCEQNLNHDAMYWYRQDPGQGLRLIYYSQIVNDFQKGDIAEGYSVSREKKESFPLTVTSAQKNPTAFYLCASSIDRKLFFGSGTQLSVL.

The J gene is TRBJ2-5, the V gene TRBV5-5; 9 bases fit TRBD1. V lost 3 bases, J lost 4 bases, and 4 bases stayed unmatched. Germline lookup yields CDR1 SGHKS and CDR2 YYEKEE (reference sequence). This CDR3 is 14 amino acids long. CDR3 residues: CASSWGQGRETQYF. CDR3 nucleotides: TGTGCCAGCAGCTGGGGACAGGGTCGAGAGACCCAGTACTTC.

This clone has more than one count but fewer than ten. The chain links TRBV25-1 to TRBJ2-3, with TRBD2 identical over 8 bases. The V gene end was trimmed by 3 bases and the J gene end by 5 bases; junction bases not matched to a gene: 4. Germline CDR1 and CDR2: MGHDK and SYGVNS. This CDR3 region has 14 residues. For the CDR3, the DNA is TGTGCCAGCAGTGAGAGCGGGAGTGGAGATACGCAGTATTTT. Its protein is CASSESGSGDTQYF.

This chain joins TRBV15 and TRBJ1-1, with D unresolved. The length of the CDR3 is 13 residues. V gave up 6 bases and J gave up 1 base, with 9 bases separating them. Per the germline V gene, CDR1 is LNHNV and CDR2 is YYDKDF (reference sequence). CDR3 protein: CATRAMRNTEAFF. In nucleotides, the CDR3 is TGTGCCACCAGAGCGATGAGGAACACTGAAGCTTTCTTT.

This clone came up a few times. The chain combines TRBV5-1 with TRBJ2-7; 8 bases map to TRBD1. Germline V gives CDR1 SGHRS, CDR2 YFSETQ. J was trimmed by 4 bases and V by 0 bases; bases with no gene match: 3. The CDR3 totals 14 residues. DNA for the CDR3: TGCGCCAGCAGCTTGGACAACAGGGGGTACGAGCAGTACTTC. Translation gives CASSLDNRGYEQYF.

The chain couples TRBV11-3 to TRBJ2-3; D is unclear. Germline V gene lookup returns CDR1 SGHNT and CDR2 YENEEA. The CDR3 runs to 14 residues. The V end lost 1 base, the J end lost 4 bases, and 9 bases lay between the germline ends. The CDR3 spells CASSLVDTADTQYF. CDR3 sequence (DNA): TGTGCCAGCAGCTTAGTTGACACCGCAGATACGCAGTATTTT.

This chain joins TRBV28 and TRBJ2-4, with TRBD1 matching over 8 bases. The V segment lost 5 bases and the J segment 4 bases; nucleotides outside the gene matches: 7. The CDR3 is made up of 15 amino acids. Germline V lookup: CDR1 MDHEN, CDR2 SYDVKM. CDR3 nucleotide sequence: TGTGCCAGCAGTCCCCCTGGGGACAGGAAAAACATTCAGTACTTC. It codes for CASSPPGDRKNIQYF.

This chain links TRBV9 with TRBJ2-7, with 11 bases matching TRBD2. J gave up 4 bases and V 3 bases, and 6 bases lay outside the gene matches. The CDR3 is 15 amino acids. Germline V gene data show CDR1 as SGDLS and CDR2 as YYNGEE. For the CDR3, the DNA is TGTGCCAGCAGCGCCGGACTAGCGGGCTTTTACGAGCAGTACTTC. Translation gives CASSAGLAGFYEQYF. The whole variable domain, remainder taken from reference TRBV9 and TRBJ2-7, is DSGVTQTPKHLITATGQRVTLRCSPRSGDLSVYWYQQSLDQGLQFLIQYYNGEERAKGNILERFSAQQFPDLHSELNLSSLELGDSALYFCASSAGLAGFYEQYFGPGTRLTVT.

The J gene is TRBJ2-5, the V gene TRBV20-1, with TRBD2 identical over 9 bases. The germline gives CDR1 DFQATT, CDR2 SNEGSKA (reference sequence). V lost 3 bases to trimming and J lost 5 bases; unmatched junction nucleotides: 7. This CDR3 spans 14 amino acids. In DNA, the CDR3 is TGCAGTGCTAGTAGCGGGGGACTTCCGGAGACCCAGTACTTC. Its translation is CSASSGGLPETQYF.

CDR3 nucleotides: TGTGCCAGCAGCCTGAGACAGGAGCACTATGGCTACACCTTC. Translation: CASSLRQEHYGYTF. This chain links TRBV5-4 with TRBJ1-2; possibly TRBD1 for D (6 bases). Trimming took off 4 bases at V and 3 bases at J, with 13 bases between the two ends. The CDR3 has 14 amino acids. Germline lookup yields CDR1 SGHNT and CDR2 YYREEE (reference sequence).

The chain employs TRBV29-1 and TRBJ2-7, with 14 nucleotides matching TRBD2. Germline trimming cut 4 bases from V and 4 bases from J; bases unmatched to any gene: 12. The CDR3 runs to 17 residues. The V gene's germline CDR1 is SQVTM and CDR2 ANQGSEA. CDR3 in DNA: TGCAGCGTTGGGGAAGTTCTGACTAGCGGGAGGGGTTACGAGCAGTACTTC. It translates to CSVGEVLTSGRGYEQYF.